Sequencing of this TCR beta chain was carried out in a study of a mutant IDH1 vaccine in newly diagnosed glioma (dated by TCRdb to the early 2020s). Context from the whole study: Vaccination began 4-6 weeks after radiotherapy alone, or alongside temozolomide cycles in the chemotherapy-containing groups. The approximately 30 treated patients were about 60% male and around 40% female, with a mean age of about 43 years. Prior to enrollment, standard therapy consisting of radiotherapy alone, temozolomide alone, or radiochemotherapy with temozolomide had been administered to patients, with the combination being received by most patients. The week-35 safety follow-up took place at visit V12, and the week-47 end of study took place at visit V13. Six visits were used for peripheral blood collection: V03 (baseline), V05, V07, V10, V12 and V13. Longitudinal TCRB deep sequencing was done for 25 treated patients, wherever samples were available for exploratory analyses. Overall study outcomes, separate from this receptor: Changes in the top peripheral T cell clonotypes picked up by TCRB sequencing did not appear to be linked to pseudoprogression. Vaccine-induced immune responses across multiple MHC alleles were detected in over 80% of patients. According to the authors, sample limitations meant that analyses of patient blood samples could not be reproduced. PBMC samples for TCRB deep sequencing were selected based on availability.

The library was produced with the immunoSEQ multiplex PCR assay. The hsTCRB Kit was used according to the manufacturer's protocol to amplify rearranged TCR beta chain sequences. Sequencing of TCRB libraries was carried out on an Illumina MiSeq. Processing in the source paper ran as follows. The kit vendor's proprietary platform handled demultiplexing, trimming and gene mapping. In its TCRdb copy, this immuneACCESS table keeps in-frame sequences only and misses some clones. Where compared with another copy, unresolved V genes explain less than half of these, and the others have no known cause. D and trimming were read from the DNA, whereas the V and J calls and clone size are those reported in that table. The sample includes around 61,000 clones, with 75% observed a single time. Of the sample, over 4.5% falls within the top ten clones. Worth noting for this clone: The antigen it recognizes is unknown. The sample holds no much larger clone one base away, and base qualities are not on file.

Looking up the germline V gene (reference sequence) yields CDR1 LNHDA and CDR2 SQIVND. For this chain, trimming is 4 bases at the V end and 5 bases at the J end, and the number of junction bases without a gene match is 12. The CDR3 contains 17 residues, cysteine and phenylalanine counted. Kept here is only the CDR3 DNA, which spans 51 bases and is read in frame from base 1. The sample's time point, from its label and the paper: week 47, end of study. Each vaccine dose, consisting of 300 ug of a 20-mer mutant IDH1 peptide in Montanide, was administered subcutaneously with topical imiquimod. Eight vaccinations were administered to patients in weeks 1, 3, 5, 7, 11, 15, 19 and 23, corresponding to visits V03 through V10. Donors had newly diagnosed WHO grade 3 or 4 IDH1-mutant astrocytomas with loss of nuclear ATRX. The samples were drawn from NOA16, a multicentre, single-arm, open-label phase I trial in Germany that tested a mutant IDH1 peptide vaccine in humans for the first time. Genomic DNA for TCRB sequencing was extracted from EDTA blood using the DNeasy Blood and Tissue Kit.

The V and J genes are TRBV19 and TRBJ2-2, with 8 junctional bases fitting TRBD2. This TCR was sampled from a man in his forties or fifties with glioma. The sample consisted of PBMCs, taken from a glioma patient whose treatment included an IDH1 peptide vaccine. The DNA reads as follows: TGTGCCAGTAGTAAGAATAGCGGGGCCGAGGGGACCGGGGAGCTGTTTTTT. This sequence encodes CASSKNSGAEGTGELFF.